These T cell receptor beta chains were read from a single sample in a study of T cell responses to AZD1222 COVID-19 vaccine. The assay was immunoSEQ multiplex PCR, and TCRdb's table has in-frame clones only and misses some. The table shows 120,000 or so clones, with 80% to 95% occurring only once. The material was peripheral blood, obtained on day 0 of AZD1222 vaccination. These receptors came from an adult in good health. Each CDR3 is given with its conserved first and last residue. A D gene is named only where the DNA matches it firmly. Clone size is stated in some rows and not others, as once, few, many or a class when expanded.

v_call: TRBV7-9
d_call: NA
j_call: TRBJ1-3
clone_size: NA
cdr3_aa: CASSTGINTIYF
cdr3_nt: TGTGCCAGCAGCACAGGGATAAACACCATATATTTT

v_call: TRBV30
d_call: TRBD2
j_call: TRBJ2-1
clone_size: NA
cdr3_aa: CAWSQRGVLWNEQFF
cdr3_nt: TGTGCCTGGAGTCAGCGGGGGGTGCTCTGGAATGAGCAGTTCTTC

v_call: TRBV19
d_call: NA
j_call: TRBJ2-1
clone_size: NA
cdr3_aa: CASKWGSYNEQFF
cdr3_nt: TGTGCCAGTAAGTGGGGGAGCTACAATGAGCAGTTCTTC

v_call: TRBV5-1
d_call: NA
j_call: TRBJ2-5
clone_size: NA
cdr3_aa: CASSLEEYPGTQYF
cdr3_nt: TGCGCCAGCAGCTTGGAGGAGTACCCGGGGACCCAGTACTTC

v_call: TRBV19
d_call: NA
j_call: TRBJ1-5
clone_size: NA
cdr3_aa: CASSIGARGRNQPQHF
cdr3_nt: TGTGCCAGTAGTATTGGAGCGCGAGGGCGTAATCAGCCCCAGCATTTT

v_call: TRBV7-2
d_call: NA
j_call: TRBJ2-5
clone_size: once
cdr3_aa: CASSLSRETQYF
cdr3_nt: TGTGCCAGCAGCTTGAGTAGAGAGACCCAGTACTTC

v_call: TRBV6-6
d_call: NA
j_call: TRBJ2-6
clone_size: NA
cdr3_aa: CASARESSGANVLTF
cdr3_nt: TGTGCCAGCGCCAGGGAAAGCTCTGGGGCCAACGTCCTGACTTTC

v_call: TRBV27
d_call: TRBD1
j_call: TRBJ1-2
clone_size: NA
cdr3_aa: CASSPWGTGTFYGYTF
cdr3_nt: TGTGCCAGCAGTCCTTGGGGGACAGGGACCTTCTATGGCTACACCTTC

v_call: TRBV5-1
d_call: TRBD2
j_call: TRBJ2-5
clone_size: NA
cdr3_aa: CASSGGTSGARGTQYF
cdr3_nt: TGCGCCAGCAGCGGCGGGACTAGCGGGGCCCGGGGGACCCAGTACTTC

v_call: TRBV6-5
d_call: NA
j_call: TRBJ1-2
clone_size: NA
cdr3_aa: CAAFSQAHYGYTF
cdr3_nt: TGTGCCGCCTTCTCACAGGCTCACTATGGCTACACCTTC

v_call: TRBV9
d_call: NA
j_call: TRBJ1-5
clone_size: NA
cdr3_aa: CASSADGDYSNQPQHF
cdr3_nt: TGTGCCAGCAGCGCTGACGGAGATTATAGCAATCAGCCCCAGCATTTT

v_call: TRBV2
d_call: NA
j_call: TRBJ2-7
clone_size: NA
cdr3_aa: CASSEGPGNEQYF
cdr3_nt: TGTGCCAGCAGCGAAGGGCCTGGGAACGAGCAGTACTTC

v_call: TRBV27
d_call: NA
j_call: TRBJ1-6
clone_size: once
cdr3_aa: CASSLSGWDSSYNSPLHF
cdr3_nt: TGTGCCAGCAGTTTATCCGGGTGGGATAGCTCCTATAATTCACCCCTCCACTTT

v_call: TRBV7-6
d_call: TRBD1
j_call: TRBJ1-5
clone_size: NA
cdr3_aa: CASSPRQGVSQPQHF
cdr3_nt: TGTGCCAGCAGCCCCCGACAGGGGGTAAGTCAGCCCCAGCATTTT

v_call: TRBV6-5
d_call: NA
j_call: TRBJ2-1
clone_size: NA
cdr3_aa: CASSYDRVSYNEQFF
cdr3_nt: TGTGCCAGCAGTTACGATCGGGTCTCCTACAATGAGCAGTTCTTC

v_call: TRBV19
d_call: NA
j_call: TRBJ2-5
clone_size: NA
cdr3_aa: CASSIQGGQETQYF
cdr3_nt: TGTGCCAGTAGTATACAGGGGGGCCAGGAGACCCAGTACTTC

v_call: TRBV24-1
d_call: NA
j_call: TRBJ2-1
clone_size: NA
cdr3_aa: CATSDPGHYNNEQFF
cdr3_nt: TGTGCCACCAGTGACCCGGGACACTACAACAATGAGCAGTTCTTC

v_call: TRBV30
d_call: TRBD2
j_call: TRBJ2-5
clone_size: NA
cdr3_aa: CAWSTWGGLARETQYF
cdr3_nt: TGTGCCTGGAGCACCTGGGGGGGACTAGCGAGAGAGACCCAGTACTTC

v_call: TRBV5-1
d_call: NA
j_call: TRBJ1-1
clone_size: NA
cdr3_aa: CASSLVQGDTEAFF
cdr3_nt: TGCGCCAGCAGCTTGGTGCAAGGGGACACTGAAGCTTTCTTT

v_call: TRBV9
d_call: TRBD2
j_call: TRBJ2-3
clone_size: NA
cdr3_aa: CASSERGGGQIVTDTQYF
cdr3_nt: TGTGCCAGCAGCGAACGCGGGGGGGGCCAAATCGTGACAGATACGCAGTATTTT

v_call: TRBV3-1/TRBV3-2
d_call: TRBD2
j_call: TRBJ2-1
clone_size: NA
cdr3_aa: CASSRRGGLAGGHEQFF
cdr3_nt: TGTGCCAGCAGCCGGCGAGGAGGACTAGCGGGGGGCCATGAGCAGTTCTTC

v_call: TRBV2
d_call: NA
j_call: TRBJ1-5
clone_size: NA
cdr3_aa: CASSEKGGWGPQHF
cdr3_nt: TGTGCCAGCAGTGAAAAAGGGGGGTGGGGGCCCCAGCATTTT

v_call: TRBV6-5
d_call: NA
j_call: TRBJ1-3
clone_size: NA
cdr3_aa: CASSLHLVSGNTIYF
cdr3_nt: TGTGCCAGCAGCTTACATCTAGTCTCTGGAAACACCATATATTTT

v_call: TRBV18
d_call: NA
j_call: TRBJ2-1
clone_size: NA
cdr3_aa: CASSPRGAYPNEQFF
cdr3_nt: TGTGCCAGCTCACCACGGGGGGCCTACCCAAATGAGCAGTTCTTC

v_call: TRBV28
d_call: NA
j_call: TRBJ2-7
clone_size: NA
cdr3_aa: CASSDQAASGEQYF
cdr3_nt: TGTGCCAGCAGCGACCAGGCAGCCTCGGGCGAGCAGTACTTC

v_call: TRBV3-1/TRBV3-2
d_call: TRBD2
j_call: TRBJ2-5
clone_size: NA
cdr3_aa: CASSQRGLAGKAETQYF
cdr3_nt: TGTGCCAGCAGCCAACGGGGACTAGCGGGGAAAGCAGAGACCCAGTACTTC